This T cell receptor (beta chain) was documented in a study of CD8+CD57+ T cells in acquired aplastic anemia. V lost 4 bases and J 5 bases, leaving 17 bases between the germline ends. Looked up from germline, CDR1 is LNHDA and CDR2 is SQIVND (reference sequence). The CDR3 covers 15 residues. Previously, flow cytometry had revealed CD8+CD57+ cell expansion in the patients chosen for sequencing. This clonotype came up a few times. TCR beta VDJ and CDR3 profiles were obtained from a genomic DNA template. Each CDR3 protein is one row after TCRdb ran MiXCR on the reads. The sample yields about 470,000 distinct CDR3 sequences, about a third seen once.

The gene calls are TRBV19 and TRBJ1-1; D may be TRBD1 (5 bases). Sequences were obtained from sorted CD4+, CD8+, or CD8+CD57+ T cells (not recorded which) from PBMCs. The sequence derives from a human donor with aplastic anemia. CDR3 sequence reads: CASSTLGRVKTEAFF. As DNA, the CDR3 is TGTGCCAGTAGTACCCTGGGCAGGGTAAAGACTGAAGCTTTCTTT.